The subject of this entry is one TCR beta chain. Its antigen remains unknown. This sample stems from a study of shared clonotypes between healthy human individuals. About the research overall: Each donor's CD8 memory used one plate, CD8 naive two, each CD4 subset three.

The data were produced by immunoSEQ multiplex PCR, yet TCRdb's version contains in-frame clones alone and is incomplete. Seen here are millions of clones, approximately 92% observed once, and the top ten hold roughly 0.15%. Donors included only healthy HIV-negative adults lacking recent acute infections or vaccinations. Study observations and caveats: Generally, naive subsets came out with larger estimated richness than memory subsets.

The TCR comes from a young man in good health. Sequenced: naive CD4+ T cells sorted from blood. Subset described: CD45RA+ positively selected.

For the CDR3, the DNA is TGTGCCAGCTCACCGTGGCCCGACCCGCTCGGGGAGACCCAGTACTTC. Its protein is CASSPWPDPLGETQYF. The V call is TRBV18, the J call TRBJ2-5, with D hard to call. The germline gives CDR1 KGHSH, CDR2 LQKENI. The CDR3 loop spans 16 amino acids. V was clipped by 3 bases and J by 5 bases, with 19 bases between them. The full variable domain, in which reference TRBV18 and TRBJ2-5 provide the parts outside the CDR3, is NAGVMQNPRHLVRRRGQEARLRCSPMKGHSHVYWYRQLPEEGLKFMVYLQKENIIDESGMPKERFSAEFPKEGPSILRIQQVVRGDSAAYFCASSPWPDPLGETQYFGPGTRLLVL.